This passage covers 25 T cell receptor beta chains from one sample sequenced in a study of T cell responses to AZD1222 COVID-19 vaccine (dated by TCRdb to the early 2020s). Taken with the paper, the label for time point translates to: baseline before first vaccination. The library was produced with the immunoSEQ multiplex PCR assay. TCRdb limited this immuneACCESS table to in-frame rearrangements with V and J called. A share of clones is missing; checked studies link under half to unresolved V genes, and the rest is unexplained. For this sample the table gives around 130,000 clones, of which about 85% were detected only once. The top ten hold approximately 1.5% of the sample. The material was peripheral blood, obtained on day 0 of AZD1222 vaccination. Receptor source: an adult in good health.

The chain is built from TRBV7-9 and TRBJ2-3, with TRBD2 matching over 9 bases. The CDR3 consists of 13 residues. The junction had 6 bases not matched to a gene; V was cut back by 5 bases and J by 9 bases. The germline gives CDR1 SEHNR, CDR2 FQNEAQ (reference sequence). The CDR3: CASSRGGASTQYF. The DNA for the CDR3 is TGTGCCAGCAGCCGCGGGGGGGCTTCAACGCAGTATTTT.

CDR3 sequence (DNA): TGTGCCAGCAGCTTCGGCAGCGCGGGGGAGCAGTACTTC. It is translated as CASSFGSAGEQYF. The genes are TRBV7-2 and TRBJ2-7; D may be TRBD2 (6 bases). This CDR3 is 13 amino acids long. Germline CDR1 SGHTA, CDR2 FQGNSA. Between the trimmed V and J ends, which lost 3 bases and 7 bases, there was a span of 13 bases.

The sample holds one count of this clone. CDR3 sequence (DNA): TGCGCCAGCAGCCAACTTTTCCCGGGAGCAGGGAATCAGCCCCAGCATTTT. It codes for CASSQLFPGAGNQPQHF. V usage is TRBV4-1 and J usage is TRBJ1-5; TRBD1 is a possible D gene (5 bases). Trimming left V 2 bases short and J 4 bases short, with 18 bases between. Germline CDR1 reads MGHRA; CDR2 reads YSYEKL. The CDR3 extends over 17 amino acids.

The chain carries TRBV18 and TRBJ1-1; the D is unclear. In germline, CDR1 is KGHSH, CDR2 LQKENI. V was trimmed by 2 bases and J by 6 bases, leaving 13 bases between them. There are 14 residues in the CDR3. The CDR3 protein is CASSPLSAQAEAFF. The CDR3 DNA reads TGTGCCAGCTCACCATTATCGGCTCAAGCTGAAGCTTTCTTT. The whole variable domain, filled in from reference TRBV18 and TRBJ1-1, reads NAGVMQNPRHLVRRRGQEARLRCSPMKGHSHVYWYRQLPEEGLKFMVYLQKENIIDESGMPKERFSAEFPKEGPSILRIQQVVRGDSAAYFCASSPLSAQAEAFFGQGTRLTVV.

The chain is built from TRBV7-2 and TRBJ2-5; TRBD1 or TRBD2 may be the D gene (5 bases each). The CDR3 is made up of 16 amino acids. Trimming removed 4 bases at V and 5 bases at J, with 20 bases between. The V gene's germline CDR1 is SGHTA and CDR2 FQGNSA. The CDR3 protein is CASSSGLGTAGETQYF. For the CDR3, the DNA is TGTGCCAGCAGCTCAGGCCTAGGGACCGCCGGTGAGACCCAGTACTTC.

Only one count was recorded for this clone. The chain uses TRBV19 and TRBJ1-1, with a possible D match to TRBD1 (5 bases). Per the germline V gene, CDR1 is LNHDA and CDR2 is SQIVND (reference sequence). Trimming cost V 6 bases and J 5 bases, with 19 bases left between them. The CDR3 has 15 amino acids. The CDR3 DNA follows: TGTGCCAGTAGCATTGTGGGCGGGGGAGGTACTGAAGCTTTCTTT. Its translation is CASSIVGGGGTEAFF.

The V call is TRBV5-8, the J call TRBJ1-1; a weak D match, TRBD1 (6 bases). This CDR3 has 16 amino acids. The V gene lost 4 bases and the J gene lost 2 bases, with 18 bases spanning the gap. Germline lookup yields CDR1 SGHTS and CDR2 YDEGEE. Written as DNA, the CDR3 is TGTGCCAGCAGCGCCTACAGGGTATTGGTAAACACTGAAGCTTTCTTT. Encoded protein: CASSAYRVLVNTEAFF.

The chain combines TRBV5-8 with TRBJ1-5; D is unclear. Per the germline V gene, CDR1 is SGHTS and CDR2 is YDEGEE. The V gene lost 2 bases and the J gene lost 0 bases, with 9 bases spanning the gap. The CDR3 is 15 amino acids. The CDR3 reads CASSLSVSSNQPQHF. Written as DNA, the CDR3 is TGTGCCAGCAGCTTATCAGTGAGTAGCAATCAGCCCCAGCATTTT.

J is TRBJ2-7 and V is TRBV30; no reliable D call. Trimming cost V 5 bases and J 4 bases, with 9 bases left between them. This CDR3 comprises 11 residues. The germline CDR1 and CDR2 sequences are GTSNPN and SVGIG (reference sequence). CDR3 coding DNA: TGTGCCTGGCGGACGGTTTACGAGCAGTACTTC. It translates to CAWRTVYEQYF.

This chain uses TRBV11-2 with TRBJ2-5; D is undetermined. This CDR3 has 13 residues. Germline V gene data show CDR1 as SGHAT and CDR2 as FQNNGV. The V gene lost 1 base and the J gene lost 5 bases, with 8 bases spanning the gap. CDR3 sequence: CASSLGPQETQYF. CDR3 coding DNA: TGTGCCAGCAGCTTAGGGCCCCAGGAGACCCAGTACTTC.

The chain employs TRBV6-2 or TRBV6-3 and TRBJ2-7; D is unresolved. CDR3 length: 15 amino acids. Germline values: CDR1 MNHEY, CDR2 SVGEGT. V was clipped by 4 bases and J by 0 bases, with 13 bases between them. CDR3 region: CASSWRHLRSYEQYF. CDR3 nucleotide sequence: TGTGCCAGCAGTTGGCGGCACCTTCGCTCCTACGAGCAGTACTTC.

The rearrangement links TRBV13 to TRBJ2-6; D not certain. The CDR3 length is 17 residues. V was cut by 5 bases and J by 1 base, with 15 bases left in between. Per the germline V gene, CDR1 is PRHDT and CDR2 is FYEKMQ (reference sequence). CDR3 in amino acids: CASSLRVGTSGANVLTF. CDR3 coding DNA: TGTGCCAGCAGCCTACGGGTTGGAACGTCTGGGGCCAACGTCCTGACTTTC.

This clone came up a few times. This chain joins TRBV11-2 and TRBJ2-7; a possible D gene is TRBD1 (6 bases). V was shortened by 1 base and J by 1 base, with 14 bases between the two germline ends. The length of the CDR3 is 16 residues. Per germline, CDR1 SGHAT and CDR2 FQNNGV. In DNA form, the CDR3 reads TGTGCCAGCAGCTTAGTTGGACAGTCTGTTTCCTACGAGCAGTACTTC. Translating gives CASSLVGQSVSYEQYF.

J is TRBJ1-2 and V is TRBV7-9; 9 bases match TRBD1. The V and J ends lost 0 bases and 8 bases, in that order; junction bases with no gene match: 7. This CDR3 region has 15 residues. The V gene's germline CDR1 is SEHNR and CDR2 FQNEAQ (reference sequence). CDR3 DNA sequence: TGTGCCAGCAGCTTAGCGGACAGGGGCCATCGGGGCTACACCTTC. It yields the protein CASSLADRGHRGYTF.

The chain links TRBV7-9 to TRBJ1-1, with 10 positions matching TRBD1. The CDR3 is made up of 14 amino acids. The V segment lost 5 bases and the J segment 6 bases; nucleotides outside the gene matches: 6. Germline lookup yields CDR1 SEHNR and CDR2 FQNEAQ (reference sequence). The CDR3 loop reads CASSMGQGSAEAFF. The CDR3 coding sequence is TGTGCCAGCAGCATGGGACAGGGGTCGGCTGAAGCTTTCTTT.

The gene calls are TRBV6-5 and TRBJ2-7, with D possibly being TRBD1 (6 bases). Trimming removed 6 bases at V and 6 bases at J, with 12 bases between. The CDR3 spans 12 residues. The germline V gene encodes CDR1 MNHEY and CDR2 SVGAGI. The CDR3 bases are TGTGCCAGCAGCAAACAGGGTGCCGAGCAGTACTTC. Protein: CASSKQGAEQYF.

This chain uses TRBV13 with TRBJ2-5; 13 bases align to TRBD2. The germline V gene has CDR1 PRHDT and CDR2 FYEKMQ (reference sequence). The length of the CDR3 is 17 residues. Unmatched junction bases numbered 11, after V lost 5 bases and J lost 5 bases. CDR3 sequence: CASSPPTSGGRTETQYF. The CDR3, as DNA: TGTGCCAGCAGCCCACCGACTAGCGGGGGGCGCACGGAGACCCAGTACTTC.

J is TRBJ1-5 and V is TRBV15; no clear D. Germline V CDR1 and CDR2: LNHNV, YYDKDF (reference sequence). V was clipped by 0 bases and J by 4 bases, with 13 bases between them. The CDR3 extends over 16 amino acids. CDR3 coding DNA: TGTGCCACCAGCAGAGAGCGAACAGCATCTAATCAGCCCCAGCATTTT. It specifies CATSRERTASNQPQHF.

The rearrangement links TRBV9 to TRBJ2-2, with 12 positions matching TRBD1. Germline V gene lookup returns CDR1 SGDLS and CDR2 YYNGEE. This CDR3 has 16 residues. V shed 5 bases, J shed 4 bases, and the junction held 6 bases outside the gene matches. Here the CDR3 DNA reads TGTGCCAGCAGGACGGGACAGGGGGCGGGCACCGGGGAGCTGTTTTTT. This translates into CASRTGQGAGTGELFF.

The chain has TRBV5-4 and TRBJ1-2; TRBD1 is a possible D gene (5 bases). Germline V CDR1 and CDR2: SGHNT, YYREEE (reference sequence). Trimming took off 3 bases at V and 6 bases at J, with 18 bases between the two ends. The CDR3 has 15 amino acids. The chain's CDR3 is CASSSPGQRIHGYTF. CDR3 nucleotides: TGTGCCAGCAGCTCCCCGGGGCAGCGGATACATGGCTACACCTTC.

The CDR3 DNA sequence: TGTGCCAGCAGCCCCCTTTCGACGTCAGTCACTGAAGCTTTCTTT. This gives the protein CASSPLSTSVTEAFF. This chain links TRBV3-1 (or the pseudogene TRBV3-2) with TRBJ1-1; D gene uncertain. V was clipped by 4 bases and J by 4 bases, with 16 bases between them. Germline V gene lookup returns CDR1 LGHDT and CDR2 YNNKEL (reference sequence). The CDR3 has 15 amino acids.

The gene calls are TRBV2 and TRBJ2-4; D unresolved. Germline V gene data show CDR1 as SNHLY and CDR2 as FYNNEI. This CDR3 has 11 amino acids. Trimming pared 6 bases from V and 6 bases from J, leaving 6 bases between. The CDR3: CASSELNIQYF. DNA of the CDR3: TGTGCCAGCAGCGAATTAAACATTCAGTACTTC.

This clone has only one observation. Other DNA sequences in the same sample also yield this CDR3. The rearrangement links TRBV7-9 to TRBJ1-2, with D uncertain. CDR3 size: 13 residues. In germline, CDR1 is SEHNR, CDR2 FQNEAQ (reference sequence). V was clipped by 6 bases and J by 4 bases, with 12 bases between them. This CDR3 is CASSPRGSYGYTF. The CDR3 bases are TGTGCCAGCAGTCCCCGGGGATCCTATGGCTACACCTTC.

The chain joins TRBV4-1 to TRBJ1-6; D gene uncertain. CDR3 length: 15 residues. Looked up from germline, CDR1 is MGHRA and CDR2 is YSYEKL. V shed 2 bases and J shed 6 bases, with 11 bases lying between them. This chain's CDR3 is CASSQLGRVNSPLHF. DNA of the CDR3: TGCGCCAGCAGCCAATTAGGACGGGTTAATTCACCCCTCCACTTT.

CDR3 nucleotides: TGTGCCAGCAGCTTGGGGGGTCGGGAGAACACTGAAGCTTTCTTT. It specifies CASSLGGRENTEAFF. The V and J genes are TRBV28 and TRBJ1-1; possibly TRBD1 for D (5 bases). V shed 6 bases and J shed 1 base, with 15 bases lying between them. CDR1 and CDR2 from the germline V gene are MDHEN and SYDVKM. The CDR3 runs 15 residues.